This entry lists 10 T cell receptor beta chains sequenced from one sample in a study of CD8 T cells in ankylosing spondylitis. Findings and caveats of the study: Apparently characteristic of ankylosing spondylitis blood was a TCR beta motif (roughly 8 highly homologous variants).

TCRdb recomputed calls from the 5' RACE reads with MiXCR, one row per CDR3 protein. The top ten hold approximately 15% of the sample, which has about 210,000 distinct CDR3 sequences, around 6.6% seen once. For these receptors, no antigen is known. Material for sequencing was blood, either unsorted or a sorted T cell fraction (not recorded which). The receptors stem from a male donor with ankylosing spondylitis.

In DNA, the CDR3 is TGCAGTGCTAGTAAGTCCTTTGGCAGCAGATCGAATGAGCAGTTCTTC. It yields the protein CSASKSFGSRSNEQFF. The genes are TRBV20-1 and TRBJ2-1; D gene unclear. Germline loops: CDR1 DFQATT, CDR2 SNEGSKA (reference sequence). V lost 3 bases and J lost 7, with 22 bases in between. The CDR3 sequence is 16 residues long.

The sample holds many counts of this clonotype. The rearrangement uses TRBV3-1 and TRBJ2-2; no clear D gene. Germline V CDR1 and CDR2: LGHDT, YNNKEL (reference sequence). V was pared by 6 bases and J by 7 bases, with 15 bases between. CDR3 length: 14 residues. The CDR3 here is CASSLTTLSGELFF. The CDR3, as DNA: TGTGCCAGCAGTCTCACAACTCTAAGCGGGGAGCTGTTTTTT. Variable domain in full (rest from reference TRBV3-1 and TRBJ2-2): DTAVSQTPKYLVTQMGNDKSIKCEQNLGHDTMYWYKQDSKKFLKIMFSYNNKELIINETVPNRFSPKSPDKAHLNLHINSLELGDSAVYFCASSLTTLSGELFFGEGSRLTVL.

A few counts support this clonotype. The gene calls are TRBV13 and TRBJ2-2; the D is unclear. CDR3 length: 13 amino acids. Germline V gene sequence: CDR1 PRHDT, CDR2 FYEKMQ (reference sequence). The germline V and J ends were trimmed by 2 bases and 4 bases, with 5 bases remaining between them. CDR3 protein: CASSLMSTGELFF. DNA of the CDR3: TGTGCCAGCAGCTTAATGTCCACCGGGGAGCTGTTTTTT.

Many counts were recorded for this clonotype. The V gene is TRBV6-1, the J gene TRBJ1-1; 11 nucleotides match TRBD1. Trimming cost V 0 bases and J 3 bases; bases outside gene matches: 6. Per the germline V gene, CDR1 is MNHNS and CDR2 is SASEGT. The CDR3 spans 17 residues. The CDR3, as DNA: TGTGCCAGCAGTGAAGCAGTGGACAGGGGGCGCGACACTGAAGCTTTCTTT. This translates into CASSEAVDRGRDTEAFF.

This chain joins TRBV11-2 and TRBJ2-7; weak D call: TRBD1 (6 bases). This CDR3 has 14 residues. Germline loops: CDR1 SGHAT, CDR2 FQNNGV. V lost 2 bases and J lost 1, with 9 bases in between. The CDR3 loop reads CASSLWGPSYEQYF. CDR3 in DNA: TGTGCCAGCAGCTTATGGGGGCCTTCCTACGAGCAGTACTTC. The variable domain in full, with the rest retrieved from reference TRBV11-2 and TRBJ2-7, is EAGVAQSPRYKIIEKRQSVAFWCNPISGHATLYWYQQILGQGPKLLIQFQNNGVVDDSQLPKDRFSAERLKGVDSTLKIQPAKLEDSAVYLCASSLWGPSYEQYFGPGTRLTVT.

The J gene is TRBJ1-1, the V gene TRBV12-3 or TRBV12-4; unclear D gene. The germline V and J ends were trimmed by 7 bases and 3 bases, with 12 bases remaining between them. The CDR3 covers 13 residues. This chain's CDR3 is CASTTRRDTEAFF. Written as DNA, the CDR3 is TGTGCCAGCACAACCAGGAGGGACACTGAAGCTTTCTTT.

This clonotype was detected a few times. DNA for the CDR3: TGTGCCAGCAGCTCCATTACAGGGTACCACGAGCAGTACTTC. Encoded protein: CASSSITGYHEQYF. J is TRBJ2-7 and V is TRBV7-2; a weak D match, TRBD1 (6 bases). Trimming cost V 4 bases and J 5 bases, with 15 bases left between them. Germline CDR1 is SGHTA and CDR2 is FQGNSA. The CDR3 spans 14 residues.

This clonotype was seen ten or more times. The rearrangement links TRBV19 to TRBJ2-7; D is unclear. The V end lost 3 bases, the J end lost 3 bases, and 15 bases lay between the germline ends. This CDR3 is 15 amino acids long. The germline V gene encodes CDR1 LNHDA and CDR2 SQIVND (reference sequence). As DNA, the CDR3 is TGTGCCAGTAGTATTTTGATGGGCAGCGTCTACGAGCAGTACTTC. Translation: CASSILMGSVYEQYF.

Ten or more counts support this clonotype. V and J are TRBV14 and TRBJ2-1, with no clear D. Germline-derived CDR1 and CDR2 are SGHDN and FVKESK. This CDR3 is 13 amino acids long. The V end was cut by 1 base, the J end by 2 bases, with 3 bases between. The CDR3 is CASSQVAYNEQFF. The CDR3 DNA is TGTGCCAGCAGCCAAGTGGCCTACAATGAGCAGTTCTTC. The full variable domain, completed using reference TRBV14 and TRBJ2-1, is EAGVTQFPSHSVIEKGQTVTLRCDPISGHDNLYWYRRVMGKEIKFLLHFVKESKQDESGMPNNRFLAERTGGTYSTLKVQPAELEDSGVYFCASSQVAYNEQFFGPGTRLTVL.

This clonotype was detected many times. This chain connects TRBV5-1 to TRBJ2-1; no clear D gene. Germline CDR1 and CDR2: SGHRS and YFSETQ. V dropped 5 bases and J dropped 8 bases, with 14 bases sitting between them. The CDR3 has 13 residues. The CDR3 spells CASRPPLAYEQFF. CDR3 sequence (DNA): TGCGCCAGCAGGCCTCCTCTTGCTTATGAGCAGTTCTTC.